This TCR beta chain comes out of a study of follicular helper T cells after annual influenza vaccination. Sequencing of TCRB used Survey level resolution. Method: immunoSEQ multiplex PCR; TCRdb's copy keeps in-frame clones and lacks some. This sample yields approximately 30,000 clones, of which roughly 80% are seen a single time; roughly 1.3% belongs to the top ten. As regards this clone: The antigen remains undetermined.

CDR3 length equals 15 residues. Germline V CDR1 and CDR2: SGHTA, FQGNSA. The junction had 4 bases not matched to a gene; V was cut back by 1 base and J by 3 bases. Time point reported: 2014-2015 season, pre-vaccination. Adults were given seasonal inactivated influenza vaccine, and blood CD4 subsets were sorted before and after vaccination. Study findings and constraints: ICOS+CD38+ cTfh clonality change tracked circulating plasmablast frequency change. Most later recoveries of Day 7 ICOS+CD38+ clones were ICOS-CD38- cTfh.

The chain joins TRBV7-2 to TRBJ2-5; TRBD1 matches 8 bases. The material sequenced was CXCR5+ CD38- circulating T follicular helper cells from blood, taken on the day of influenza vaccination. Regarding subset: circulating Tfh, non-naive CD4+CXCR5+PD-1+ (ICOS+CD38+ or ICOS-CD38-). The source is an adult who received the influenza vaccine. CDR3 DNA: TGTGCCAGCAGCTTAGGGGACAGGAGGGAAGAGACCCAGTACTTC. It specifies CASSLGDRREETQYF.